The present T cell receptor beta chain was sequenced within a study of blood T cell repertoires in COVID-19. Study information: Sites in the United States, Italy and Spain provided acute and convalescent COVID-19 samples. In each case, the material was cDNA or gDNA derived from T cells, B-cell-depleted T cells, or PBMCs.

Seattle patients were enrolled during active infection and followed longitudinally. V lost 2 bases and J lost 6; bases outside the gene matches: 4. Germline-derived CDR1 and CDR2 are SGHRS and YFSETQ. The CDR3 is made up of 15 amino acids. Study processing details: How many nucleated cells were present was estimated from reference gene primer amplification. Profiled with immunoSEQ multiplex PCR; TCRdb holds only in-frame clones, not every one. The D gene and trimming were derived from the DNA, and the V and J assignments and clone size from that table. The sample lists about 300,000 clones, approximately 89% occurring once.

The clonotype originates from a woman in her thirties with COVID-19, enrolled during active disease. Sequencing used peripheral blood. V usage is TRBV5-1 and J usage is TRBJ2-2, with 10 bases that match TRBD2. The CDR3 is CASSFLAGEAGELFF. In DNA form, the CDR3 reads TGCGCCAGCAGCTTTCTAGCGGGAGAAGCCGGGGAGCTGTTTTTT. Filled out from reference TRBV5-1 and TRBJ2-2, the complete variable domain reads KAGVTQTPRYLIKTRGQQVTLSCSPISGHRSVSWYQQTPGQGLQFLFEYFSETQRNKGNFPGRFSGRQFSNSRSEMNVSTLELGDSALYLCASSFLAGEAGELFFGEGSRLTVL.